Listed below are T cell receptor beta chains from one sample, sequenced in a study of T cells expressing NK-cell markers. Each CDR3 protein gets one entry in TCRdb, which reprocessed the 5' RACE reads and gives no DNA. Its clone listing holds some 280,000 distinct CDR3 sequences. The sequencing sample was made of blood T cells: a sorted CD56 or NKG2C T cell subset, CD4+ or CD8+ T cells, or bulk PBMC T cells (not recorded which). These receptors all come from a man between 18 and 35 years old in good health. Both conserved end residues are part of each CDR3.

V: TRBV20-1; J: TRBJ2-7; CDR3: CSARDFPSEQYF
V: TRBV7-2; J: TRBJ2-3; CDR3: CASSPRDPRDTQYF
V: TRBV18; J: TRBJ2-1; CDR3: CASSPGATNNEQFF
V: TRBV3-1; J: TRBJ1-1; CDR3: CASSQETSMNTEAFF
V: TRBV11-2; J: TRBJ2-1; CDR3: CASSLDRGWDEQFF
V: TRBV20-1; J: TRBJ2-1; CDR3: CSARALAGINEQFF
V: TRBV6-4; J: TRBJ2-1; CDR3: CASSPIQRLAGGLESSYNEQFF
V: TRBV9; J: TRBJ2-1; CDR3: CASSVALLGQGYNEQFF
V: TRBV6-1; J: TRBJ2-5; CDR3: CASTPEGYASETQYF
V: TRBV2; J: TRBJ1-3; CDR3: CASSEGGLSGNTIYF
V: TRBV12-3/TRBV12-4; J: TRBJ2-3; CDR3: CASSLTGLAGREDTQYF
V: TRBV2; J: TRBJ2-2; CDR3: CASSEQNTGELFF
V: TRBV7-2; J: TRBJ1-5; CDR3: CASSLAEFGTNQPQHF
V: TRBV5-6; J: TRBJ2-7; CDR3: CASSLVGQGYEQYF
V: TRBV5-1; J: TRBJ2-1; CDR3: CASSGLTNPGNEQFF
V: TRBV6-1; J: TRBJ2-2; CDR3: CASSPGAGGSTGELFF
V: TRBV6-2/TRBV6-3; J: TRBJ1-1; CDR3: CASSYGRLNTEAFF
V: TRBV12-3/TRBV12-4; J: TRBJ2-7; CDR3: CASSLYQAGNEQQYF
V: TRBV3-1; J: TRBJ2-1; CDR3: CASSQMRIAGDTEQFF
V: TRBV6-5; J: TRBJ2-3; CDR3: CASSSTIGPDTQYF
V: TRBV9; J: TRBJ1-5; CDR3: CASSVGGESNQPQHF
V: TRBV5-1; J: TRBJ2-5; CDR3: CASSSASPGETQYF
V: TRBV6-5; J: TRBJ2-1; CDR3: CASSFTSGTMGEQFF
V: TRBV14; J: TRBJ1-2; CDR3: CASSQRGSGGYTF
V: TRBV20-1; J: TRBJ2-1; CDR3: CSARNQVGAARLAGSYNEQFF
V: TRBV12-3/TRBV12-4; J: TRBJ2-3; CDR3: CASSYTPAPVKDTQYF
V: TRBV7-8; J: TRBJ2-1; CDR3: CASSPLAQPEFF
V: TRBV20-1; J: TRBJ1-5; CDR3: CSAITGSAQPQHF
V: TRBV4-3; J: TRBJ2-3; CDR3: CASSQGQGFSTDTQYF
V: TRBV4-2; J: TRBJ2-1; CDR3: CASSQGSIAGGPYNEQFF
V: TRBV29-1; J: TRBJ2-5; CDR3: CSVEPQGGRKETQYF
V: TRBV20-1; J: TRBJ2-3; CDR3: CSARAPSGRSDTQYF
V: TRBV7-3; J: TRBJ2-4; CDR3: CASSPGRTSGNNIQYF
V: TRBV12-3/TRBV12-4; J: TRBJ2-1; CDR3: CASRLTSARGEQFF
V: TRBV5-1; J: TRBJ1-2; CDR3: CASSEPGTITHGYTF
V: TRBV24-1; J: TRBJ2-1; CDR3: CATSDTGLAGGGEQFF
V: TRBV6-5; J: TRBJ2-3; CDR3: CASSYDTSTDTQYF
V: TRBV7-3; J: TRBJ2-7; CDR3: CASSPTSGSFYEQYF
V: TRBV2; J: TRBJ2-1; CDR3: CASSEPGGAGQFF